This TCR beta chain came from a study of T cell repertoires in cytomegalovirus infection. Across the study: CMV epitopes, recently identified HLA-C-restricted and well-studied HLA-B-restricted, were used. Indications came from public TCR beta signatures; they pointed to CMV infection and to a matching HLA type.

TCRdb independently ran MiXCR on the reads; one entry per CDR3 protein. The data contain some 800,000 distinct CDR3 sequences, approximately 32% of them singletons. In its sample, this clonotype was seen a few times. No antigen is known for it. The receptor's source is a human donor in good health (CMV status not recorded). Some clones in this sample may be carry-over from other donors' samples. The sample consisted of cultured CD8+ T cells from PBMCs, taken from culture after CMV antigen stimulation.

CDR3 amino acids: CASSTGLAGRETQYF. The DNA for the CDR3 is TGTGCCAGTAGTACCGGACTAGCGGGTCGGGAGACCCAGTACTTC. The chain employs TRBV19 and TRBJ2-5, with 11 bases that match TRBD2. This CDR3 has 15 residues. Germline loops: CDR1 LNHDA, CDR2 SQIVND (reference sequence). V shed 4 bases, J shed 5 bases, and the junction held 6 bases outside the gene matches.